A selection of T cell receptor beta chains follows, all from one sample in a study of blood T cell dynamics during melanoma immunotherapy. This table comes from immunoSEQ multiplex PCR, and its TCRdb copy is limited to in-frame clones, with some not included. This sample has around 13,000 clones; around nine tenths occur once, and the top ten carry around 0.18%. The sequenced sample was effector memory CD8+ T cells from blood, obtained from a patient treated with checkpoint blockade. All receptors derive from a human donor with melanoma. The CDR3 runs from the conserved cysteine through the conserved F or W. The order of the fields is clone size, D gene, V gene, J gene, CDR3 protein, CDR3 DNA. A D gene is named only where the DNA matches it firmly. Rows may omit the clone size; those that give it use once, few, many or a size class.

>-|-|TRBV27|TRBJ2-7
CASSLQGSYEQYF
TGTGCCAGCAGTTTACAGGGTTCCTACGAGCAGTACTTC
>-|-|TRBV19|TRBJ2-5
CASSIGPLGGETQYF
TGTGCCAGTAGTATCGGGCCCCTGGGCGGAGAGACCCAGTACTTC
>-|TRBD1|TRBV27|TRBJ2-7
CASSFGTALEQYF
TGTGCCAGCAGTTTCGGGACAGCTCTCGAGCAGTACTTC
>-|TRBD1|TRBV19|TRBJ1-5
CASSVQGEDQPQHF
TGTGCCAGTAGTGTACAGGGGGAGGATCAGCCCCAGCATTTT
>-|TRBD1|TRBV5-1|TRBJ2-7
CASSYGPPGTGTYEQYF
TGCGCCAGCAGCTACGGCCCACCGGGGACAGGGACCTACGAGCAGTACTTC
>-|TRBD1|TRBV28|TRBJ2-7
CASRTGTDYEQYF
TGTGCCAGCAGAACCGGGACAGACTACGAGCAGTACTTC
>-|-|TRBV2|TRBJ2-1
CASDSSYNEQFF
TGTGCCAGCGATTCCTCCTACAATGAGCAGTTCTTC
>-|-|TRBV14|TRBJ1-4
CASSQDRTAPNEKLFF
TGTGCCAGCAGCCAAGATCGGACAGCCCCTAATGAAAAACTGTTTTTT
>few|-|TRBV7-9|TRBJ1-1
CASSPSGNTEAFF
TGTGCCAGCAGCCCGTCGGGGAACACTGAAGCTTTCTTT
>-|-|TRBV5-4|TRBJ2-7
CASSYLAMSYEQYF
TGTGCCAGCAGCTACCTAGCGATGTCCTACGAGCAGTACTTC
>-|-|TRBV28|TRBJ1-4
CASSSDRTTNEKLFF
TGTGCCAGCAGTTCGGACCGAACAACTAATGAAAAACTGTTTTTT
>-|-|TRBV10-2|TRBJ1-1
CASREGGSLNTEAFF
TGCGCCAGCAGGGAGGGGGGGAGTTTGAACACTGAAGCTTTCTTT
>-|-|TRBV2|TRBJ1-1
CASSEERDEAFF
TGTGCCAGCAGTGAAGAGAGGGATGAAGCTTTCTTT
>once|TRBD1|TRBV27|TRBJ2-1
CASSLFTGGSYNEQFF
TGTGCCAGCAGCCTATTCACAGGGGGCTCCTACAATGAGCAGTTCTTC